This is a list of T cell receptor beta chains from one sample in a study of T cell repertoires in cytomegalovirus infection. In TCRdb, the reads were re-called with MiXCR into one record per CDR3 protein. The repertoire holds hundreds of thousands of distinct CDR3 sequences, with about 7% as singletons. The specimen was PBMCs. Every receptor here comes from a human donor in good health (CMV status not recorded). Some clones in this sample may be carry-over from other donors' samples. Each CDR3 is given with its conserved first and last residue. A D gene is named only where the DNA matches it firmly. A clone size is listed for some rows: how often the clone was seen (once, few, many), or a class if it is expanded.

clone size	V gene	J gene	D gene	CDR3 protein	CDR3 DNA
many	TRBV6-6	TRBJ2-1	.	CASSYPTGRGDEQFF	TGTGCCAGCAGTTACCCGACAGGGAGGGGAGATGAGCAGTTCTTC
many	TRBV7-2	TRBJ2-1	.	CASSPRYNEQFF	TGTGCCAGCAGTCCTCGCTACAATGAGCAGTTCTTC
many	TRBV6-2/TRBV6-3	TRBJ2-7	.	CASTEPQRPSYEQYF	TGTGCCAGCACCGAGCCCCAGCGCCCCTCCTACGAGCAGTACTTC
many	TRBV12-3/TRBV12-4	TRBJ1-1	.	CASSGAPWSTEAFF	TGTGCCAGCAGTGGGGCGCCTTGGAGCACTGAAGCTTTCTTT
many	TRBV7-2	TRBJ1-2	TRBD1	CASSSMTGGYGYTF	TGTGCCAGCAGCTCTATGACAGGGGGCTATGGCTACACCTTC
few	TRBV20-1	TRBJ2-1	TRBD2	CSASPLAGREDEQFF	TGCAGTGCTAGCCCACTAGCGGGGCGTGAGGATGAGCAGTTCTTC
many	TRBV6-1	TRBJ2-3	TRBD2	CASSSLRFTGGTDTQYF	TGTGCCAGCAGTTCGCTCCGTTTTACGGGGGGAACAGATACGCAGTATTTT
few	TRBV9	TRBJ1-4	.	CASSVATPDRTTNEKLFF	TGTGCCAGCAGCGTCGCTACCCCAGATAGGACAACTAATGAAAAACTGTTTTTT
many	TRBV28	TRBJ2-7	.	CASSLWGGPDYEQYF	TGTGCCAGCAGTTTATGGGGGGGACCCGACTACGAGCAGTACTTC
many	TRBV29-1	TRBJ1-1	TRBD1	CSVTGQGPTEAFF	TGCAGCGTCACGGGACAGGGCCCTACCGAAGCTTTCTTT
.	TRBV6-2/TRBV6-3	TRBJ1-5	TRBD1	CASSYATGQGYQPQHF	TGTGCCAGCAGTTACGCTACAGGACAGGGTTATCAGCCCCAGCATTTT
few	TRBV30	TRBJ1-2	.	CAWSVGGPRQKGYGYTF	TGTGCCTGGAGTGTTGGAGGACCGCGGCAAAAAGGCTATGGCTACACCTTC
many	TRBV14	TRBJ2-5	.	CASSQVFTLGETQYF	TGTGCCAGCAGCCAAGTTTTTACCCTAGGAGAGACCCAGTACTTC
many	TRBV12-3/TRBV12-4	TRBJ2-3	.	CASSSNQGGRTDTQYF	TGTGCCAGCAGTTCGAACCAGGGTGGAAGAACAGATACGCAGTATTTT
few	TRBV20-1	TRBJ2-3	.	CSAPGTRADTQYF	TGCAGTGCGCCCGGGACCAGAGCAGATACGCAGTATTTT
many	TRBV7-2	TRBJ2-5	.	CASSLTPLYQETQYF	TGTGCCAGCAGCTTGACCCCCCTGTACCAAGAGACCCAGTACTTC
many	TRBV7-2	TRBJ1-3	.	CASGASGGNTIYF	TGTGCCAGCGGCGCGTCCGGAGGAAACACCATATATTTT
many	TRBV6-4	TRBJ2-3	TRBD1	CASSVGQGAGTDTQYF	TGTGCCAGCAGTGTCGGACAGGGGGCCGGCACAGATACGCAGTATTTT
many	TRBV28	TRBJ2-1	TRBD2	CASSSPTSGTYNEQFF	TGTGCCAGCAGCTCTCCGACTAGCGGTACCTACAATGAGCAGTTCTTC
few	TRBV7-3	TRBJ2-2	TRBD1	CASSARQGLDTGELFF	TGTGCCAGCAGCGCCAGACAGGGTTTAGACACCGGGGAGCTGTTTTTT
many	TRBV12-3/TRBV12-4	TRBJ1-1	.	CASSFDRNAAFF	TGTGCCAGCAGCTTTGACAGGAACGCGGCTTTCTTT
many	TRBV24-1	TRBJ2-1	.	CATSGALDEQFF	TGTGCCACCAGTGGAGCGCTGGATGAGCAGTTCTTC
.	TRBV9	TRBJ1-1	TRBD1	CTSSPRGGARAFF	TGTACCAGCAGCCCCCGAGGGGGCGCGAGGGCTTTCTTT
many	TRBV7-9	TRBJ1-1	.	CASSLASDTEAFF	TGTGCCAGCAGCTTAGCGAGTGATACTGAAGCTTTCTTT
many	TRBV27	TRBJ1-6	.	CASSLREADNSPLHF	TGTGCCAGCAGTTTAAGGGAGGCTGATAATTCACCCCTCCACTTT
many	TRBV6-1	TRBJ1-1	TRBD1	CASSSGQGAFF	TGTGCCAGCAGTTCGGGACAGGGGGCTTTCTTT
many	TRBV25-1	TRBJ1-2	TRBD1	CASSGGQGARGYTF	TGTGCCAGCAGTGGCGGACAGGGGGCGCGGGGCTACACCTTC
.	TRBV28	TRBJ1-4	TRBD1	CASIRDRVAYEKLFF	TGTGCCAGCATCCGGGACAGGGTCGCGTACGAAAAACTGTTTTTT
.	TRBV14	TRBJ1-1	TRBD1	CASSPRLGQGARYTEAFF	TGTGCCAGCAGCCCTCGACTGGGACAGGGGGCGCGGTACACTGAAGCTTTCTTT
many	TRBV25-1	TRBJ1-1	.	CASSDGFGVGNTEAFF	TGTGCCAGCAGTGACGGCTTCGGTGTTGGGAACACTGAAGCTTTCTTT
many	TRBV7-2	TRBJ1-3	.	CASSLYTGNTIYF	TGTGCCAGCAGCTTATATACTGGAAACACCATATATTTT
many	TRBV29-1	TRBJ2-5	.	CSVGTTWTGKTQYF	TGCAGCGTTGGAACCACCTGGACGGGAAAGACCCAGTACTTC
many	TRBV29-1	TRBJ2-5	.	CSARAVQETQYF	TGCAGCGCCCGAGCCGTGCAAGAGACCCAGTACTTC
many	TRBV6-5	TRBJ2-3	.	CASSPGGPLSQYF	TGTGCCAGCAGTCCCGGTGGCCCCCTCTCACAGTATTTT
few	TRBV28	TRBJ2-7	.	CASSLTHEQYF	TGTGCCAGCAGTTTAACTCACGAGCAGTACTTC
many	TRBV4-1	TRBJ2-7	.	CASSLQSISYEQYF	TGCGCCAGCAGCTTACAGTCAATCTCCTACGAGCAGTACTTC
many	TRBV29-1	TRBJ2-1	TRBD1	CSAPGQGLDPVYNEQFF	TGCAGCGCGCCGGGACAGGGGCTCGATCCTGTCTACAATGAGCAGTTCTTC
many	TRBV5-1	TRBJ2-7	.	CASSLDSVGAYEQYF	TGCGCCAGCAGCTTGGATTCGGTAGGGGCCTACGAGCAGTACTTC
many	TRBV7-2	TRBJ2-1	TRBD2	CASSLIGGGAHEQFF	TGTGCCAGCAGCTTAATTGGCGGGGGGGCACATGAGCAGTTCTTC
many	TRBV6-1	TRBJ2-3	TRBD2	CASRPAGLITDTQYF	TGTGCCAGCAGACCAGCGGGACTCATCACAGATACGCAGTATTTT
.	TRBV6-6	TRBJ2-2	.	CASRDKQGYTGELFF	TGTGCCAGCAGGGACAAGCAGGGGTACACCGGGGAGCTGTTTTTT
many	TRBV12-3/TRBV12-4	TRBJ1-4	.	CASRFGTPNEKLFF	TGTGCCAGCAGGTTCGGGACACCTAATGAAAAACTGTTTTTT
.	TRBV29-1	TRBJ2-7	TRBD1	CSVAETGAEQYF	TGCAGCGTTGCGGAGACAGGGGCCGAGCAGTACTTC
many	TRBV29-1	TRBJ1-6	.	CSVAGTSNSPLHF	TGCAGCGTTGCCGGGACTAGTAATTCACCCCTCCACTTT
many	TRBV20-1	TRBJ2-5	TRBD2	CSPLAGVYF	TGCAGTCCGTTAGCGGGGGTGTACTTC
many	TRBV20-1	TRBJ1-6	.	CSGTQAGNSLHF	TGCAGTGGAACCCAGGCCGGAAATTCCCTCCACTTT
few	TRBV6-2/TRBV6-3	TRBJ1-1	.	CASSYVGAYAEAFF	TGTGCCAGCAGTTACGTGGGGGCTTATGCTGAAGCTTTCTTT
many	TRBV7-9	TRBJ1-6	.	CASSRMRQSSYNSPLHF	TGTGCCAGCAGCCGCATGAGACAGAGCTCCTATAATTCACCCCTCCACTTT
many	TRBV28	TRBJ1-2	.	CASSLPRGANYGYTF	TGTGCCAGCAGCCTGCCGCGAGGAGCTAACTATGGCTACACCTTC
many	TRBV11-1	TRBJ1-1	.	CASSLSDSASEAFF	TGTGCCAGCAGCTTAAGTGACAGCGCCTCTGAAGCTTTCTTT
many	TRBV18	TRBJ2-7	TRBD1	CASSPGTGRTYEQYF	TGTGCCAGCTCACCGGGGACAGGGCGAACTTACGAGCAGTACTTC
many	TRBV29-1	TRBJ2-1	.	CSVEDRDSYNEQFF	TGCAGCGTTGAAGACAGGGACTCCTACAATGAGCAGTTCTTC
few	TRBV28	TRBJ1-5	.	CASSPVPGPGQPQHF	TGTGCCAGCAGTCCGGTCCCGGGACCGGGCCAGCCCCAGCATTTT
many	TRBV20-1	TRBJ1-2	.	CSTSAVLSAYGYTF	.
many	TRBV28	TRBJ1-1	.	CASSGQMNTEAFF	TGTGCCAGCAGCGGACAAATGAACACTGAAGCTTTCTTT
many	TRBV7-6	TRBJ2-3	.	CASSPRGTDTQYF	TGTGCCAGCAGCCCCCGGGGGACAGATACGCAGTATTTT
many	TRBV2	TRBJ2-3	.	CASSVQDTQYF	TGTGCCAGCAGTGTACAAGATACGCAGTATTTT